What follows are 30 T cell receptor beta chains derived from one specimen sequenced in a study of T cell changes during pregnancy in multiple sclerosis. Data came from immunoSEQ multiplex PCR; TCRdb stores just in-frame clones and leaves some out. Of 70,000 to 95,000 clones detected, about 94% appear once; the ten largest clones hold around 2.2%. This sample comprised peripheral blood, obtained in the third trimester of pregnancy. The receptors stem from a female donor with multiple sclerosis, enrolled in a pregnancy study.

This clone was seen just once. The chain joins TRBV29-1 to TRBJ2-3; D possibly corresponds to TRBD2 (6 bases). The CDR3 contains 12 residues. The V end lost 8 bases, the J end lost 6 bases, and 15 bases lay between the germline ends. CDR1 is SQVTM, CDR2 ANQGSEA, per germline. Here the CDR3 DNA reads TGCAGCCAGGGACTGACGCGGGATACGCAGTATTTT. Amino acids: CSQGLTRDTQYF.

The chain recombines TRBV18 with TRBJ2-3; 11 nucleotides line up with TRBD2. CDR1 is KGHSH and CDR2 is LQKENI in the germline V gene. This CDR3 spans 16 amino acids. V lost 3 bases and J lost 2; bases outside the gene matches: 4. CDR3: CASSPGLAGHTDTQYF. The CDR3 DNA is TGTGCCAGCTCACCTGGACTAGCGGGCCACACAGATACGCAGTATTTT.

The chain uses TRBV4-1 and TRBJ1-6, with 10 positions matching TRBD1. The V and J ends lost 3 bases and 7 bases, in that order; junction bases with no gene match: 9. This CDR3 region has 17 residues. The germline CDR1 and CDR2 sequences are MGHRA and YSYEKL. CDR3 nucleotides: TGCGCCAGCAGCCAGTTACCCCCGGGACAGGGGAATTCACCCCTCCACTTT. Its translation is CASSQLPPGQGNSPLHF.

The chain employs TRBV27 and TRBJ2-3; 11 bases match TRBD2. This CDR3 spans 16 amino acids. In germline, CDR1 is MNHEY, CDR2 SMNVEV (reference sequence). V lost 7 bases, J lost 6 bases, and 12 bases stayed unmatched. The CDR3 nucleotides read TGTGCCAGCACCCATTTAACTAGCGGGAGAGCTGATACGCAGTATTTT. This codes for CASTHLTSGRADTQYF.

This clone was detected once. This chain joins TRBV6-1 and TRBJ2-7; weak D call: TRBD2 (6 bases). This CDR3 comprises 15 residues. Per the germline V gene, CDR1 is MNHNS and CDR2 is SASEGT. Deletions cut 1 base from V and 3 bases from J, with 13 bases between. The CDR3 spells CASSEVTGLNYEQYF. The DNA of the CDR3 is TGTGCCAGCAGTGAAGTTACGGGACTGAACTACGAGCAGTACTTC.

The DNA for the CDR3 is TGTGCCAGCAGAGCAGGGGTTAGCAATCAGCCCCAGCATTTT. Amino acids: CASRAGVSNQPQHF. This rearrangement joins TRBV6-5 to TRBJ1-5, with TRBD1 as a possible D gene (6 bases). The CDR3 is made up of 14 amino acids. The germline V gene encodes CDR1 MNHEY and CDR2 SVGAGI. V lost 6 bases, J lost 0 bases, and 9 bases lay in between.

The CDR3 nucleotides read TGTGCCAGCAGCTTTCGCCTTCGGGGGGGAGCTTTCTTT. Residues: CASSFRLRGGAFF. The chain couples TRBV7-8 to TRBJ1-1, with D maybe TRBD1 (5 bases). The CDR3 has 13 amino acids. V was trimmed by 3 bases and J by 10 bases, leaving 15 bases between them. Germline assignment: CDR1 SGHVS and CDR2 FQNEAQ.

The genes are TRBV7-8 and TRBJ1-1; D ambiguous. Germline CDR1 SGHVS, CDR2 FQNEAQ. The length of the CDR3 is 15 residues. V was pared by 5 bases and J by 1 base, with 14 bases between. The CDR3 protein is CASSAAHGGNTEAFF. DNA of the CDR3: TGTGCCAGCAGCGCTGCGCATGGTGGGAACACTGAAGCTTTCTTT.

The chain uses TRBV28 and TRBJ1-3, with D perhaps matching TRBD1 (5 bases). Trimming stripped 6 bases from V and 4 bases from J, with 19 bases between. Germline V CDR1 and CDR2: MDHEN, SYDVKM. The CDR3 is made up of 16 amino acids. The CDR3 nucleotides read TGTGCCAGCAGCCTCCCCCTCGGGGGGGTCGGAAACACCATATATTTT. Residues: CASSLPLGGVGNTIYF.

The chain has TRBV9 and TRBJ1-1; D unresolved. Germline-derived CDR1 and CDR2 are SGDLS and YYNGEE. This CDR3 contains 16 residues. The V gene lost 0 bases and the J gene lost 1 base, with 13 bases spanning the gap. In DNA, the CDR3 is TGTGCCAGCAGCGTAGTGGTCTGGGGAGGGAACACTGAAGCTTTCTTT. Encoded protein: CASSVVVWGGNTEAFF.

A single count supports this clone. This chain links TRBV5-4 with TRBJ2-7; D might be TRBD1 (5 bases). The V gene's germline CDR1 is SGHNT and CDR2 YYREEE (reference sequence). The ends were cut back, 4 bases at V and 4 bases at J, with 21 bases in the middle. This CDR3 comprises 16 residues. Written as DNA, the CDR3 is TGTGCCAGCAGCCGAGCTGGGGCTGCCCGGAAATACGAGCAGTACTTC. Its translation: CASSRAGAARKYEQYF.

The chain recombines TRBV6-4 with TRBJ2-2; TRBD1 agrees at 7 bases. V dropped 4 bases and J dropped 1; count of bases not matched to a gene: 0. The CDR3 covers 14 residues. The germline V gene encodes CDR1 MRHNA and CDR2 SNTAGT. Here the CDR3 DNA reads TGTGCCAGCAGTGGACAGGGGAACACCGGGGAGCTGTTTTTT. It specifies CASSGQGNTGELFF.

J is TRBJ1-2 and V is TRBV28, with a possible D match to TRBD1 (6 bases). CDR3 length equals 15 residues. V gave up 5 bases and J gave up 3 bases, with 16 bases separating them. In germline, CDR1 is MDHEN, CDR2 SYDVKM. In DNA, the CDR3 is TGTGCCAGCAGTCCTACAGGGCTCCAAGACTATGGCTACACCTTC. This sequence encodes CASSPTGLQDYGYTF.

This chain links TRBV9 with TRBJ1-2, with 11 bases aligning to TRBD1. The CDR3 sequence is 14 residues long. V dropped 2 bases and J dropped 7; count of bases not matched to a gene: 4. Looked up from germline, CDR1 is SGDLS and CDR2 is YYNGEE. The CDR3 DNA reads as TGTGCCAGCAGCGTGGGGACAGGGGGTAGTGGCTACACCTTC. It translates to CASSVGTGGSGYTF.

A remark on this clone: The junction and the germline gene differ at one end; a read error may be behind it. The chain is built from TRBV7-7 and TRBJ2-1; D not resolved. Germline V CDR1 and CDR2: SSHAT, FNYEAQ (reference sequence). CDR3 size: 14 residues. The CDR3 nucleotides read TGTGCTAGCAGCCCCAGGCTGGCCTACAATGAGCAGTTCTTC. Protein: CASSPRLAYNEQFF.

V usage is TRBV28 and J usage is TRBJ2-6; no clear D gene. V was shortened by 11 bases and J by 0 bases, with 11 bases between the two germline ends. Germline V gene sequence: CDR1 MDHEN, CDR2 SYDVKM. The CDR3 consists of 14 residues. The CDR3 sequence is CADQVLSGANVLTF. CDR3 in DNA: TGTGCCGACCAGGTTCTCTCTGGGGCCAACGTCCTGACTTTC.

This chain connects TRBV6-6 to TRBJ2-1; 8 bases align to TRBD2. The V gene's germline CDR1 is MNHNY and CDR2 SVGAGI (reference sequence). Trimming cost V 7 bases and J 0 bases; bases outside gene matches: 8. The CDR3 consists of 16 residues. In nucleotides, the CDR3 is TGTGCCAGCACTCTTACGGGGGGGAGCTCCTACAATGAGCAGTTCTTC. Translating it yields CASTLTGGSSYNEQFF.

The chain uses TRBV19 and TRBJ2-1; TRBD2 matches at 8 bases. With 3 bases clipped from V and 6 bases from J, the junction kept 7 bases outside the gene matches. The CDR3 spans 15 residues. CDR1 and CDR2 from the germline V gene are LNHDA and SQIVND (reference sequence). The CDR3: CASSMPTGTSNEQFF. CDR3 nucleotides: TGTGCCAGTAGTATGCCGACCGGGACTAGCAATGAGCAGTTCTTC.

The CDR3, as DNA: TGTGCCAGCAGTTTCAGGGGGCCACACTATGGCTACACCTTC. Its protein is CASSFRGPHYGYTF. The rearrangement joins TRBV27 to TRBJ1-2, with 8 bases that match TRBD1. In germline, CDR1 is MNHEY, CDR2 SMNVEV (reference sequence). Trimming took 3 bases from V and 3 from J; bases not matched to a gene: 3. The CDR3 runs to 14 residues.

The rearrangement uses TRBV7-2 and TRBJ2-1, with D perhaps TRBD1 (5 bases). Germline V gives CDR1 SGHTA, CDR2 FQGNSA. This CDR3 has 13 amino acids. V lost 8 bases and J 7 bases, leaving 15 bases between the germline ends. CDR3 loop: CASVVQGLNEQFF. CDR3 in DNA: TGTGCCAGCGTGGTCCAGGGCCTGAATGAGCAGTTCTTC.

The gene calls are TRBV7-8 and TRBJ1-3; the match to TRBD1 covers 8 bases. Germline assignment: CDR1 SGHVS and CDR2 FQNEAQ. The ends lost 2 bases at V and 0 bases at J; junction bases unmatched: 3. The CDR3 consists of 16 residues. In nucleotides, the CDR3 is TGTGCCAGCAGCTTACCGACAGGGGTCTCTGGAAACACCATATATTTT. It yields the protein CASSLPTGVSGNTIYF.

The chain carries TRBV9 and TRBJ2-3; 12 bases are a match to TRBD2. V gave up 3 bases and J gave up 3 bases; unmatched junction bases: 5. Germline V CDR1 and CDR2: SGDLS, YYNGEE. The CDR3 spans 16 residues. CDR3 sequence (DNA): TGTGCCAGCAGCGAGACTAGCGGGAGTTTAACAGATACGCAGTATTTT. Translated, it gives CASSETSGSLTDTQYF. Full variable domain (remainder filled in from reference TRBV9 and TRBJ2-3): DSGVTQTPKHLITATGQRVTLRCSPRSGDLSVYWYQQSLDQGLQFLIQYYNGEERAKGNILERFSAQQFPDLHSELNLSSLELGDSALYFCASSETSGSLTDTQYFGPGTRLTVL.

This clone showed up just once. This chain uses TRBV7-6 with TRBJ1-1; 9 bases are shared with TRBD1. The V and J ends lost 5 bases and 7 bases, in that order; junction bases with no gene match: 5. The CDR3 spans 13 residues. The germline V gene encodes CDR1 SGHVS and CDR2 FNYEAQ. CDR3 amino acids: CASSHGQGYEAFF. In DNA form, the CDR3 reads TGTGCCAGCAGCCACGGACAGGGGTATGAAGCTTTCTTT.

The rearrangement joins TRBV7-2 to TRBJ2-7; 10 nucleotides agree with TRBD2. V lost 0 bases and J lost 3; bases outside the gene matches: 5. The CDR3 contains 16 residues. Looked up from germline, CDR1 is SGHTA and CDR2 is FQGNSA. CDR3: CASSLAVSSGGYEQYF. The CDR3 DNA sequence: TGTGCCAGCAGCTTAGCGGTGTCTAGCGGGGGCTACGAGCAGTACTTC.

The V call is TRBV29-1, the J call TRBJ2-5; 11 bases align to TRBD1. CDR1 SQVTM and CDR2 ANQGSEA come from the germline V gene. The CDR3 has 13 amino acids. With 3 bases clipped from V and 9 bases from J, the junction kept 6 bases outside the gene matches. CDR3 in DNA: TGCAGCGTTGACTTGGGGACAGGGGGGTCCCAGTACTTC. Protein: CSVDLGTGGSQYF.

The table lists this clone with a count of one. This chain joins TRBV5-1 and TRBJ2-3; D is unresolved. This CDR3 spans 13 amino acids. The V end lost 0 bases, the J end lost 6 bases, and 8 bases lay between the germline ends. CDR1 and CDR2 (germline): SGHRS, YFSETQ. The CDR3, as DNA: TGCGCCAGCAGCTTGGGTAGAGCGGATACGCAGTATTTT. It translates to CASSLGRADTQYF.

The chain is built from TRBV7-2 and TRBJ2-2; TRBD2 matches at 8 bases. The CDR3 is 15 amino acids. V dropped 5 bases and J dropped 0; count of bases not matched to a gene: 2. Germline V gives CDR1 SGHTA, CDR2 FQGNSA. This CDR3 is CASSGSGANTGELFF. The CDR3, as DNA: TGTGCCAGCAGCGGTAGCGGGGCGAACACCGGGGAGCTGTTTTTT. Full variable domain (rest looked up from reference TRBV7-2 and TRBJ2-2): GAGVSQSPSNKVTEKGKDVELRCDPISGHTALYWYRQSLGQGLEFLIYFQGNSAPDKSGLPSDRFSAERTGGSVSTLTIQRTQQEDSAVYLCASSGSGANTGELFFGEGSRLTVL.

The CDR3: CASSLLGQPQHF. Written as DNA, the CDR3 is TGTGCCAGCAGTTTGCTAGGACAGCCCCAGCATTTT. The chain links TRBV28 to TRBJ1-5; D is ambiguous. The germline V gene encodes CDR1 MDHEN and CDR2 SYDVKM. Trimming took 3 bases from V and 7 from J, leaving 7 bases between them. There are 12 residues in the CDR3.

The table lists this clone with a count of one. The rearrangement links TRBV6-5 to TRBJ2-7, with D possibly TRBD1 on 6 matching bases. The V end lost 5 bases, the J end lost 7 bases, and 12 bases lay between the germline ends. The CDR3 covers 12 residues. Germline V gene sequence: CDR1 MNHEY, CDR2 SVGAGI. The CDR3 sequence is CASSMTGGEQYF. The CDR3 region has the DNA TGTGCCAGCAGTATGACAGGTGGGGAGCAGTACTTC.

This chain uses TRBV30 with TRBJ1-1, with TRBD1 matching 7 bases. There are 12 residues in the CDR3. Germline lookup yields CDR1 GTSNPN and CDR2 SVGIG (reference sequence). V shed 2 bases and J 4 bases; nucleotides not matched to a gene: 1. CDR3 DNA sequence: TGTGCCTGGAGTCCAGGGGGCACTGAAGCTTTCTTT. Translated: CAWSPGGTEAFF.